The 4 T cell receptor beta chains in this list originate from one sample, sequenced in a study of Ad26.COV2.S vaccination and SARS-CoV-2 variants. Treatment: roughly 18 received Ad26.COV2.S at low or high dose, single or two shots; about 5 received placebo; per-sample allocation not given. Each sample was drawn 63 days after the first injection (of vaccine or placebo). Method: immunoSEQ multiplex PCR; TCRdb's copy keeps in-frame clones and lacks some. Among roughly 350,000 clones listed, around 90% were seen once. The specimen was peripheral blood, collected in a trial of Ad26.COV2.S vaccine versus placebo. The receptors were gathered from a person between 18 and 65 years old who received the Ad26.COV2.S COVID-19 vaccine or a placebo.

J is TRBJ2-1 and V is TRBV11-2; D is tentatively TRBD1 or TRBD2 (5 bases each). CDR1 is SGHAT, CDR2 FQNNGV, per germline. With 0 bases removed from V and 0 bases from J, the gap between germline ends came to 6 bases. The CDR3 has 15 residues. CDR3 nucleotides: TGTGCCAGCAGCTTAGATGGGGGCTCCTACAATGAGCAGTTCTTC. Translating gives CASSLDGGSYNEQFF.

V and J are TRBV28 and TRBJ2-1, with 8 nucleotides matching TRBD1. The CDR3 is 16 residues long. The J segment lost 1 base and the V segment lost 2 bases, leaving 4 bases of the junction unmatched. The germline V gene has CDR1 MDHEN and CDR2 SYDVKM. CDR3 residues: CASSLLDRGSYNEQFF. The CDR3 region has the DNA TGTGCCAGCAGTTTACTCGACAGGGGTTCCTACAATGAGCAGTTCTTC.

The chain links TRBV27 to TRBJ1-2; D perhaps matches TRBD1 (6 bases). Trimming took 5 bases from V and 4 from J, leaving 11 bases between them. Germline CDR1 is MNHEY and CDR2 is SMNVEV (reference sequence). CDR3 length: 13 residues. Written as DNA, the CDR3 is TGTGCCAGCAGTAGGGGGGAGAGCTATGGCTACACCTTC. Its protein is CASSRGESYGYTF.

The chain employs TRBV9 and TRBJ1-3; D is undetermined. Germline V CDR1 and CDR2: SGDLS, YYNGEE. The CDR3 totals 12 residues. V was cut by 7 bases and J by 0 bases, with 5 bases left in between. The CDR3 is CASGSSGNTIYF. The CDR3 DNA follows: TGTGCCAGCGGGTCCTCTGGAAACACCATATATTTT.